The TCR beta chain under discussion was sequenced for a study of T cells in Graves' hyperthyroidism and ophthalmopathy. Across the whole study: Peripheral blood was obtained at initial diagnosis, preceding any treatment.

This clonotype was detected only a few times. This CDR3 region has 14 residues. Germline values: CDR1 SGHTA, CDR2 FQGNSA. V lost 2 bases and J 0 bases, leaving 5 bases between the germline ends. Template material for amplifying TCR beta CDR3 regions consisted of RNA transcripts. RT-PCR in the first round (using the HTBI primer set) targeted the TCR CDR3. TCRdb ran MiXCR on the multiplex PCR reads and lists one entry per CDR3 protein. Counted here are hundreds of thousands of distinct CDR3 sequences, 14% occurring once; the ten biggest clones make up around 25%. The sample taken for sequencing was blood. The receptor's source is a woman between 25 and 40 years old with Graves' hyperthyroidism. The chain couples TRBV7-2 to TRBJ2-1; D is ambiguous. CDR3 residues: CASSLQNSYNEQFF. In nucleotides, the CDR3 is TGTGCCAGCAGCTTACAAAACTCCTACAATGAGCAGTTCTTC.